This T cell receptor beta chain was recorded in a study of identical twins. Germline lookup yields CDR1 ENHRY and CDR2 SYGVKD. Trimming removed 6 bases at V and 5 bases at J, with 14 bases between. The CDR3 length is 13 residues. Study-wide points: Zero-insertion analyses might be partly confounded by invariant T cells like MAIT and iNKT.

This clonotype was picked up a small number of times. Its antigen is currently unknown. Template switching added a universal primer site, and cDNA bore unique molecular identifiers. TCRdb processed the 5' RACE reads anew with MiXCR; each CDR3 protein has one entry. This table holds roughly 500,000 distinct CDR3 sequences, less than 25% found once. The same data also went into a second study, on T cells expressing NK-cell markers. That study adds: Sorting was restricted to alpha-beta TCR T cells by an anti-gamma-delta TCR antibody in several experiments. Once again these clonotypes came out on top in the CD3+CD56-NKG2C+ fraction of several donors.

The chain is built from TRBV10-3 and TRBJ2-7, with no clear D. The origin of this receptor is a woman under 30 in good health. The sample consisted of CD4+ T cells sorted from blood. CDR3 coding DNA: TGTGCCATCAGACTCGACGGGCCAGACGAGCAGTACTTC. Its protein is CAIRLDGPDEQYF.